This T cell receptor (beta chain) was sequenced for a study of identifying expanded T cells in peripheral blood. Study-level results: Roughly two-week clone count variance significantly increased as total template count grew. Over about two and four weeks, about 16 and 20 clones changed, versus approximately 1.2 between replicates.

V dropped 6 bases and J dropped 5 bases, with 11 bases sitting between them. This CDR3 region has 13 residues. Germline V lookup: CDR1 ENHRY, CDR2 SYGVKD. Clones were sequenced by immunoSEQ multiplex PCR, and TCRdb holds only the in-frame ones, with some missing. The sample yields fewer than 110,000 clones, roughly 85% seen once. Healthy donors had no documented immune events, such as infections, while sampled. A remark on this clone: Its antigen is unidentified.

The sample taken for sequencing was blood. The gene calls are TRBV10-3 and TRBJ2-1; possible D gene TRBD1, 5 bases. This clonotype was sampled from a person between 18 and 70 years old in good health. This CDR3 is CAIRTDRNNEQFF. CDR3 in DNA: TGTGCCATCAGGACAGACAGAAACAATGAGCAGTTCTTC.